The 19 T cell receptor beta chains below come from one sample, sequenced in a study of siplizumab effects on memory and regulatory T cells (dated by TCRdb to between 2019 and 2020). Library prep was done by the immunoSEQ multiplex PCR assay. In TCRdb, the immuneACCESS table is reduced to in-frame sequences with V and J assigned. These tables do not hold every clone; where another copy was compared, an unresolved V gene accounts for under half, and the others remain unexplained. A total of some 80,000 clones appear in this sample, approximately 95% of them only once. Jointly, the top ten make up approximately 18% of the sample. The sequencing input was CD8+ T cells sorted from blood. The source of these receptors is a human donor in good health.

The CDR3 DNA reads TGTGCCAGTAGTATTACAGACAGCATCTACGAGCAGTACTTC. Its protein product is CASSITDSIYEQYF. The rearrangement links TRBV19 to TRBJ2-7; TRBD1 is a possible D gene (5 bases). Germline V gene sequence: CDR1 LNHDA, CDR2 SQIVND (reference sequence). Trimming stripped 3 bases from V and 3 bases from J, with 12 bases between. The CDR3 contains 14 residues.

The chain combines TRBV5-4 with TRBJ1-1; TRBD1 aligns across 10 bases. V was pared by 0 bases and J by 5 bases, with 1 base of the junction left unmatched. CDR1 SGHNT and CDR2 YYREEE come from the germline V gene (reference sequence). The CDR3 is 14 amino acids. The CDR3 loop reads CASSLGQGATEAFF. DNA for the CDR3: TGTGCCAGCAGCTTGGGACAGGGGGCGACTGAAGCTTTCTTT.

This chain joins TRBV27 and TRBJ2-1; 7 bases map to TRBD2. This CDR3 region has 13 residues. Germline V gives CDR1 MNHEY, CDR2 SMNVEV (reference sequence). The junction had 6 bases not matched to a gene; V was cut back by 5 bases and J by 8 bases. CDR3 in DNA: TGTGCCAGCAGTCGAAGCGGGGCCCATGAGCAGTTCTTC. It is translated as CASSRSGAHEQFF.

The rearrangement uses TRBV19 and TRBJ2-2; a weak D match, TRBD1 (6 bases). Trimming took 3 bases from V and 8 from J, leaving 7 bases between them. The CDR3 extends over 12 amino acids. The V gene's germline CDR1 is LNHDA and CDR2 SQIVND (reference sequence). CDR3 in amino acids: CASSMGAGELFF. The CDR3 DNA reads as TGTGCCAGTAGTATGGGGGCGGGGGAGCTGTTTTTT. Using reference TRBV19 and TRBJ2-2 for the parts outside the CDR3, the full variable domain is DGGITQSPKYLFRKEGQNVTLSCEQNLNHDAMYWYRQDPGQGLRLIYYSQIVNDFQKGDIAEGYSVSREKKESFPLTVTSAQKNPTAFYLCASSMGAGELFFGEGSRLTVL.

The V and J genes are TRBV7-2 and TRBJ2-1; TRBD2 matches at 9 bases. This CDR3 region has 17 residues. Unmatched junction bases numbered 8, after V lost 3 bases and J lost 2 bases. The V gene's germline CDR1 is SGHTA and CDR2 FQGNSA. This chain's CDR3 is CASSFRLAGGPYNEQFF. The CDR3 nucleotides read TGTGCCAGCAGCTTCAGGTTGGCGGGAGGGCCCTACAATGAGCAGTTCTTC. Combining the CDR3 with reference TRBV7-2 and TRBJ2-1 gives the whole variable domain GAGVSQSPSNKVTEKGKDVELRCDPISGHTALYWYRQSLGQGLEFLIYFQGNSAPDKSGLPSDRFSAERTGGSVSTLTIQRTQQEDSAVYLCASSFRLAGGPYNEQFFGPGTRLTVL.

The J gene is TRBJ1-1, the V gene TRBV6-6; 7 bases line up with TRBD1. Germline lookup yields CDR1 MNHNY and CDR2 SVGAGI (reference sequence). After removal of 5 bases from V and 7 bases from J, the junction contained 10 bases not matched to a gene. The CDR3 has 14 residues. The CDR3 DNA reads TGTGCCAGCAGTCTAGGACAGGAACTTATTGAAGCTTTCTTT. Residues: CASSLGQELIEAFF.

The chain uses TRBV19 and TRBJ1-2, with unresolved D. V was trimmed by 8 bases and J by 6 bases, leaving 7 bases between them. The germline CDR1 and CDR2 sequences are LNHDA and SQIVND (reference sequence). CDR3 size: 10 residues. DNA of the CDR3: TGTGCCAGTTCCAGAAATGGCTACACCTTC. It codes for CASSRNGYTF.

The chain joins TRBV2 to TRBJ2-1; 10 nucleotides agree with TRBD2. The CDR3 is 14 residues long. Germline-derived CDR1 and CDR2 are SNHLY and FYNNEI. V trimming: 5 bases; J trimming: 6 bases; junction bases outside the gene matches: 4. The CDR3 protein is CASSSPSGSNEQFF. CDR3 nucleotide sequence: TGTGCCAGCAGTTCCCCTAGCGGGAGCAATGAGCAGTTCTTC. Together with reference TRBV2 and TRBJ2-1, the CDR3 gives the full variable domain: EPEVTQTPSHQVTQMGQEVILRCVPISNHLYFYWYRQILGQKVEFLVSFYNNEISEKSEIFDDQFSVERPDGSNFTLKIRSTKLEDSAMYFCASSSPSGSNEQFFGPGTRLTVL.

The chain couples TRBV29-1 to TRBJ2-3; 9 bases are a match to TRBD2. This CDR3 spans 14 amino acids. Trimming cost V 7 bases and J 3 bases; bases outside gene matches: 8. The V gene's germline CDR1 is SQVTM and CDR2 ANQGSEA. The CDR3 spells CSGDSGRRTDTQYF. CDR3 coding DNA: TGCAGCGGTGACAGCGGGAGGAGGACAGATACGCAGTATTTT.

The CDR3 loop reads CAYGLSGYTF. CDR3 nucleotides: TGTGCCTACGGGCTTAGCGGCTACACCTTC. The J gene is TRBJ1-2, the V gene TRBV30; no firm D call. Trimming removed 7 bases from V and 8 bases from J, with 11 bases in between. Germline V gene data show CDR1 as GTSNPN and CDR2 as SVGIG (reference sequence). This CDR3 has 10 residues.

The rearrangement links TRBV6-5 to TRBJ2-7; 7 bases align to TRBD2. The CDR3 covers 16 residues. The germline gives CDR1 MNHEY, CDR2 SVGAGI. The V segment lost 0 bases and the J segment 3 bases; nucleotides outside the gene matches: 8. CDR3 DNA sequence: TGTGCCAGCAGTTACTCGCCTAGCGGAAACCACTACGAGCAGTACTTC. Its translation is CASSYSPSGNHYEQYF.

V gene TRBV19 combines with J gene TRBJ2-7; perhaps TRBD1 as D (6 bases). V was cut by 6 bases and J by 1 base, with 16 bases left in between. This CDR3 is built from 15 residues. From germline, CDR1 is LNHDA and CDR2 SQIVND (reference sequence). CDR3 in amino acids: CASSLGQGNSYEQYF. The CDR3 nucleotides are TGTGCCAGTAGCTTAGGGCAGGGGAATTCCTACGAGCAGTACTTC.

This chain links TRBV27 with TRBJ2-7; possible D gene TRBD2, 5 bases. Trimming stripped 3 bases from V and 2 bases from J, with 14 bases between. There are 15 residues in the CDR3. CDR1 MNHEY and CDR2 SMNVEV come from the germline V gene (reference sequence). This chain's CDR3 is CASSFLGGLTYEQYF. The CDR3 DNA sequence: TGTGCCAGCAGTTTTTTGGGCGGGCTTACCTACGAGCAGTACTTC.

This chain links TRBV10-1 with TRBJ2-2; no firm D call. In germline, CDR1 is WNHNN, CDR2 SYGVQD (reference sequence). Trimming shortened V by 4 bases and J by 7 bases, and 4 bases separated the two germline ends. The CDR3 runs to 11 residues. The CDR3 sequence is CASSGGGELFF. The DNA of the CDR3 is TGCGCCAGCAGTGGCGGCGGGGAGCTGTTTTTT.

This clone showed up just a few times. The chain carries TRBV19 and TRBJ1-1, with no clear D. Germline CDR1 reads LNHDA; CDR2 reads SQIVND (reference sequence). V dropped 11 bases and J dropped 7 bases, with 14 bases sitting between them. The CDR3 is 11 amino acids. The CDR3 DNA reads TGTGCCGTTGGTTCCGGCCTTGAAGCTTTCTTT. Translated: CAVGSGLEAFF.

J is TRBJ2-1 and V is TRBV5-4, with D hard to call. The CDR3 has 14 residues. V was pared by 0 bases and J by 8 bases, with 12 bases between. CDR1 is SGHNT and CDR2 is YYREEE in the germline V gene (reference sequence). As DNA, the CDR3 is TGTGCCAGCAGCTTGGTGCCTTTGGCAGATGAGCAGTTCTTC. This encodes CASSLVPLADEQFF.

This chain links TRBV7-9 with TRBJ2-4; D ambiguous. The germline CDR1 and CDR2 sequences are SEHNR and FQNEAQ (reference sequence). V was cut by 4 bases and J by 2 bases, with 6 bases left in between. The CDR3 is made up of 13 amino acids. DNA of the CDR3: TGTGCCAGCAGCTCAAGCCCCAAAAACATTCAGTACTTC. Translation gives CASSSSPKNIQYF.

The chain uses TRBV7-9 and TRBJ2-1; D not resolved. The ends were cut back, 1 base at V and 6 bases at J, with 10 bases in the middle. The CDR3 totals 14 residues. CDR1 and CDR2 from the germline V gene are SEHNR and FQNEAQ (reference sequence). DNA for the CDR3: TGTGCCAGCAGCTTAGAATTCGGGTTCAATGAGCAGTTCTTC. Translated, it gives CASSLEFGFNEQFF. Complete variable domain (other parts from reference TRBV7-9 and TRBJ2-1): DTGVSQNPRHKITKRGQNVTFRCDPISEHNRLYWYRQTLGQGPEFLTYFQNEAQLEKSRLLSDRFSAERPKGSFSTLEIQRTEQGDSAMYLCASSLEFGFNEQFFGPGTRLTVL.

This clone was seen only a few times. The rearrangement joins TRBV25-1 to TRBJ1-1; possibly TRBD1 for D (5 bases). Trimming cost V 2 bases and J 3 bases, with 10 bases left between them. The CDR3 spans 14 residues. CDR1 and CDR2 (germline): MGHDK, SYGVNS. Here the CDR3 reads CASSERVGDTEAFF. CDR3 nucleotide sequence: TGTGCCAGCAGTGAAAGGGTAGGGGACACTGAAGCTTTCTTT.